This TCR beta chain was documented in a study of blood T cells in healthy people across ages. Study-level findings and limits: More naive CD4+ cells and higher diversity marked long-lived donors relative to aged donors.

Every sample yielded at least 6 million isolated PBMCs. Extraction yielded at least 5 micrograms of total RNA per sample. In this sample, this clonotype turned up many times. Its antigen remains unknown. A second PCR, run for about 7 to 11 cycles, used a sample-barcoded 5' primer plus a J-beta primer mix. TCRdb processed the 5' RACE reads anew with MiXCR; each CDR3 protein has one entry. The repertoire consists of 850,000 to 950,000 distinct CDR3 sequences, with about 30% occurring once and the leading ten covering 15% to 20%. Sequencing input: blood. The receptor's source is a woman aged 80 or over in good health.

CDR3 amino acids: CATSDGTTYEQYF. The CDR3 DNA reads as TGTGCCACCAGTGACGGGACAACTTACGAGCAGTACTTC. This rearrangement joins TRBV24-1 to TRBJ2-7, with D perhaps matching TRBD1 (6 bases). The CDR3 has 13 amino acids. From germline, CDR1 is KGHDR and CDR2 SFDVKD. Trimming removed 4 bases at V and 4 bases at J, with 10 bases between.